This TCR beta chain was captured by sequencing in a study of early T cells in non-severe SARS-CoV-2 infection. One entry per CDR3 protein, called by TCRdb with MiXCR from the 5' RACE reads. The table has tens of thousands of distinct CDR3 sequences, 4% seen once. Germline CDR1 reads SGHVS; CDR2 reads FQNEAQ. V was shortened by 1 base and J by 2 bases, with 6 bases between the two germline ends. This CDR3 region has 15 residues. This clonotype was seen only a few times. The chain uses TRBV7-8 and TRBJ2-6; D is unresolved. Material for sequencing was whole blood. The source is an adult who was a healthcare worker with PCR-confirmed SARS-CoV-2 infection or an uninfected control (not recorded which). The CDR3 DNA is TGTGCCAGCAGCTTAGTCCGGCCTGGGGCCAACGTCCTGACTTTC. This translates into CASSLVRPGANVLTF. Filled out from reference TRBV7-8 and TRBJ2-6, the complete variable domain reads GAGVSQSPRYKVAKRGQDVALRCDPISGHVSLFWYQQALGQGPEFLTYFQNEAQLDKSGLPSDRFFAERPEGSVSTLKIQRTQQEDSAVYLCASSLVRPGANVLTFGAGSRLTVL.